Listed here are 27 T cell receptor beta chains from one sample, sequenced in a study of blood T cell repertoires in COVID-19. Clones were sequenced by immunoSEQ multiplex PCR, and TCRdb holds only the in-frame ones, with some missing. The table lists more than 90,000 clones, about nine tenths of them singletons. The sequenced sample was peripheral blood. These receptors were collected from a man between 65 and 85 years old who had recovered from COVID-19.

This sequence joins TRBV6-2 or TRBV6-3 and TRBJ2-5; TRBD1 aligns across 8 bases. CDR1 and CDR2 (germline): MNHEY, SVGEGT. This CDR3 is 17 amino acids long. V was clipped by 4 bases and J by 4 bases; unmatched bases: 14. Here the CDR3 DNA reads TGTGCCAGCAGTTCCTCCCGACAGGGGATCGATGGAGAGACCCAGTACTTC. Translation: CASSSSRQGIDGETQYF.

Here the CDR3 DNA reads TGTGCCAGCAGGCCCGGGGCTAGCGGGGGGGCCGGCTACAATGAGCAGTTCTTC. Translated: CASRPGASGGAGYNEQFF. The V and J genes are TRBV9 and TRBJ2-1; 12 positions agree with TRBD2. From germline, CDR1 is SGDLS and CDR2 YYNGEE. V gave up 5 bases and J gave up 3 bases; unmatched junction bases: 12. The CDR3 has 18 amino acids.

The genes are TRBV6-5 and TRBJ2-3; 9 bases match TRBD1. Germline CDR1 MNHEY, CDR2 SVGAGI. The CDR3 contains 14 residues. V lost 7 bases and J lost 3; bases outside the gene matches: 5. In nucleotides, the CDR3 is TGTGCCAGCACCACGGACAGGGGAACAGATACGCAGTATTTT. Encoded protein: CASTTDRGTDTQYF.

This rearrangement joins TRBV9 to TRBJ2-7; 8 bases align to TRBD2. This CDR3 is built from 14 residues. CDR1 and CDR2 (germline): SGDLS, YYNGEE. V shed 6 bases and J 4 bases; nucleotides not matched to a gene: 9. CDR3: CASNPGSGGYEQYF. DNA of the CDR3: TGTGCCAGCAACCCAGGGAGCGGGGGATACGAGCAGTACTTC.

This clone appeared once. This chain connects TRBV28 to TRBJ1-6; D may be TRBD1 (5 bases). The V gene's germline CDR1 is MDHEN and CDR2 SYDVKM. The CDR3 covers 13 residues. Trimming left V 8 bases short and J 10 bases short, with 15 bases between. The DNA for the CDR3 is TGTGCCAGCCGGGGCGGGAACCACTCACCCCTCCACTTT. Protein: CASRGGNHSPLHF.

The genes are TRBV30 and TRBJ2-2; D ambiguous. The V end was cut by 4 bases, the J end by 5 bases, with 17 bases between. The CDR3 sequence is 15 residues long. The germline gives CDR1 GTSNPN, CDR2 SVGIG (reference sequence). CDR3 DNA sequence: TGTGCCTGGATGGCTGGATGGCGAGGTACCGGGGAGCTGTTTTTT. Translated: CAWMAGWRGTGELFF.

The chain joins TRBV3-1 (or the pseudogene TRBV3-2) to TRBJ1-2; no firm D call. The CDR3 consists of 14 residues. V was clipped by 0 bases and J by 4 bases, with 9 bases between them. Germline CDR1 reads LGHDT; CDR2 reads YNNKEL (reference sequence). CDR3 nucleotide sequence: TGTGCCAGCAGCCAAGAGGCCGCTTCCTATGGCTACACCTTC. Amino acid sequence: CASSQEAASYGYTF.

Only one count was recorded for this clone. The chain recombines TRBV6-6 with TRBJ1-4; the match to TRBD1 covers 8 bases. This CDR3 region has 15 residues. Germline loops: CDR1 MNHNY, CDR2 SVGAGI (reference sequence). The ends lost 6 bases at V and 3 bases at J; junction bases unmatched: 6. The CDR3, as DNA: TGTGCCAGCAGAAAAGGACAGGGCGCTAATGAAAAACTGTTTTTT. Translating it yields CASRKGQGANEKLFF.

The rearrangement uses TRBV5-1 and TRBJ1-1; D is perhaps TRBD1 (5 bases). Trimming stripped 2 bases from V and 2 bases from J, with 10 bases between. Germline V CDR1 and CDR2: SGHRS, YFSETQ. The CDR3 totals 14 residues. The CDR3 region is CASSFGTDNTEAFF. The CDR3 DNA sequence: TGCGCCAGCAGCTTTGGGACTGACAACACTGAAGCTTTCTTT.

The chain has TRBV19 and TRBJ2-3, with 9 bases identical to TRBD2. This CDR3 has 15 residues. The germline V gene has CDR1 LNHDA and CDR2 SQIVND (reference sequence). V shed 11 bases and J 2 bases; nucleotides not matched to a gene: 11. The DNA of the CDR3 is TGTGCCCGGACGCGACTAGCGGATATCACAGATACGCAGTATTTT. Its translation is CARTRLADITDTQYF.

This chain connects TRBV7-3 to TRBJ1-1; D uncertain. V was clipped by 5 bases and J by 6 bases, with 13 bases between them. This CDR3 region has 13 residues. Germline loops: CDR1 SGHTA, CDR2 FQGTGA. The DNA of the CDR3 is TGTGCCAGCAGCCCCGGGGAAGTATCTGAAGCTTTCTTT. Its translation is CASSPGEVSEAFF. Complete variable domain (other parts from reference TRBV7-3 and TRBJ1-1): GAGVSQTPSNKVTEKGKYVELRCDPISGHTALYWYRQSLGQGPEFLIYFQGTGAADDSGLPNDRFFAVRPEGSVSTLKIQRTERGDSAVYLCASSPGEVSEAFFGQGTRLTVV.

The chain joins TRBV28 to TRBJ1-6; TRBD1 agrees at 9 bases. This CDR3 is 17 amino acids long. J lost 11 bases, V lost 4 bases, and 15 bases had no gene match. The V gene's germline CDR1 is MDHEN and CDR2 SYDVKM. This chain's CDR3 is CASSSSSGTGRIAPLHF. CDR3 nucleotide sequence: TGTGCCAGCAGTTCCTCTTCCGGGACAGGGAGGATTGCACCCCTCCACTTT. Combining the CDR3 with reference TRBV28 and TRBJ1-6 gives the whole variable domain DVKVTQSSRYLVKRTGEKVFLECVQDMDHENMFWYRQDPGLGLRLIYFSYDVKMKEKGDIPEGYSVSREKKERFSLILESASTNQTSMYLCASSSSSGTGRIAPLHFGNGTRLTVT.

The gene calls are TRBV2 and TRBJ2-2; TRBD1 matches 9 bases. With V trimmed by 5 bases and J by 7 bases, 8 bases remained unmatched. CDR1 is SNHLY, CDR2 FYNNEI, per germline. CDR3 length equals 15 residues. CDR3 sequence reads: CASSFTGGAGGELFF. CDR3 nucleotide sequence: TGTGCCAGCAGTTTTACAGGGGGCGCGGGCGGGGAGCTGTTTTTT.

The chain employs TRBV5-1 and TRBJ2-3, with D perhaps matching TRBD1 (5 bases). Germline V gene lookup returns CDR1 SGHRS and CDR2 YFSETQ. With 3 bases removed from V and 6 bases from J, the gap between germline ends came to 14 bases. The CDR3 is made up of 14 amino acids. This CDR3 is CASSSGRVGDTQYF. The CDR3 DNA is TGCGCCAGCAGCTCTGGCAGGGTAGGGGATACGCAGTATTTT.

V and J are TRBV7-8 and TRBJ2-3, with D possibly being TRBD2 (6 bases). Deletions cut 5 bases from V and 2 bases from J, with 11 bases between. The germline V gene has CDR1 SGHVS and CDR2 FQNEAQ. CDR3 size: 14 residues. CDR3 loop: CASSLGLSTDTQYF. DNA of the CDR3: TGTGCCAGCAGCCTGGGACTCTCCACAGATACGCAGTATTTT. The full variable domain, with the rest looked up from reference TRBV7-8 and TRBJ2-3, is GAGVSQSPRYKVAKRGQDVALRCDPISGHVSLFWYQQALGQGPEFLTYFQNEAQLDKSGLPSDRFFAERPEGSVSTLKIQRTQQEDSAVYLCASSLGLSTDTQYFGPGTRLTVL.

This clone came up once. The chain carries TRBV14 and TRBJ2-1; the D gene is possibly TRBD2 (6 bases). V was cut by 0 bases and J by 4 bases, with 16 bases left in between. This CDR3 is built from 17 residues. The germline gives CDR1 SGHDN, CDR2 FVKESK. The chain's CDR3 is CASSQEVERARYNEQFF. The CDR3 DNA is TGTGCCAGCAGCCAAGAGGTCGAGCGGGCAAGGTACAATGAGCAGTTCTTC.

Concerning this clone itself: At one boundary the junction diverges from the germline segment, which might be a read error. The chain links TRBV7-4 to TRBJ1-5; 8 bases are shared with TRBD1. The CDR3 covers 15 residues. CDR1 is SGHVT, CDR2 SQSDAQ, per germline. The CDR3 is CASSSMDRVNLPQHF. In nucleotides, the CDR3 is TGTGCCAGCAGCTCCATGGACAGGGTCAATCTGCCCCAGCATTTT.

The CDR3 sequence: CATSRAPPVHYEQYF. In nucleotides, the CDR3 is TGTGCCACCAGCAGGGCACCCCCCGTCCACTACGAGCAGTACTTC. The chain links TRBV15 to TRBJ2-7; no clear D gene. Per germline, CDR1 LNHNV and CDR2 YYDKDF (reference sequence). This CDR3 contains 15 residues. Deletions cut 3 bases from V and 3 bases from J, with 15 bases between.

The CDR3 bases are TGTGCCATCAGTGGCCAGGGCCCCGAGCAGTACTTC. This codes for CAISGQGPEQYF. The genes are TRBV10-3 and TRBJ2-7; a weak D match, TRBD1 (5 bases). Germline CDR1 is ENHRY and CDR2 is SYGVKD. V lost 4 bases and J 6 bases, leaving 10 bases between the germline ends. This CDR3 is 12 amino acids long.

The CDR3: CASSLTSGERVEQFF. For the CDR3, the DNA is TGTGCCAGCAGCTTGACTAGCGGGGAGCGCGTGGAGCAGTTCTTC. The chain employs TRBV7-9 and TRBJ2-1; 11 nucleotides line up with TRBD2. The germline gives CDR1 SEHNR, CDR2 FQNEAQ (reference sequence). The CDR3 loop spans 15 amino acids. The V segment lost 3 bases and the J segment 10 bases; nucleotides outside the gene matches: 8. Variable domain in full (rest from reference TRBV7-9 and TRBJ2-1): DTGVSQNPRHKITKRGQNVTFRCDPISEHNRLYWYRQTLGQGPEFLTYFQNEAQLEKSRLLSDRFSAERPKGSFSTLEIQRTEQGDSAMYLCASSLTSGERVEQFFGPGTRLTVL.

The gene calls are TRBV5-4 and TRBJ2-2; D is uncertain. CDR1 is SGHNT, CDR2 YYREEE, per germline (reference sequence). Trimming stripped 4 bases from V and 0 bases from J, with 13 bases between. The CDR3 sequence is 16 residues long. This CDR3 reads CASSPGGNTNTGELFF. CDR3 bases: TGTGCCAGCAGCCCGGGTGGAAATACGAACACCGGGGAGCTGTTTTTT. The full variable domain, in which reference TRBV5-4 and TRBJ2-2 provide the parts outside the CDR3, is ETGVTQSPTHLIKTRGQQVTLRCSSQSGHNTVSWYQQALGQGPQFIFQYYREEENGRGNFPPRFSGLQFPNYSSELNVNALELDDSALYLCASSPGGNTNTGELFFGEGSRLTVL.

The genes are TRBV30 and TRBJ1-4; D unclear. Germline CDR1 is GTSNPN and CDR2 is SVGIG (reference sequence). Trimming took 0 bases from V and 1 from J, leaving 6 bases between them. The CDR3 totals 14 residues. The CDR3 DNA is TGTGCCTGGAGTGTCGGTAGAACTAATGAAAAACTGTTTTTT. This sequence encodes CAWSVGRTNEKLFF.

The chain joins TRBV15 to TRBJ2-3; D call uncertain. Deletions cut 3 bases from V and 8 bases from J, with 6 bases between. Germline CDR1 reads LNHNV; CDR2 reads YYDKDF (reference sequence). The CDR3 covers 11 residues. The CDR3 DNA reads TGTGCCACCAGCAGTTCAGTTACGCAGTATTTT. Encoded protein: CATSSSVTQYF.

This clone was picked up a small number of times. The chain couples TRBV9 to TRBJ2-7, with a possible D match to TRBD1 (6 bases). Germline CDR1 and CDR2: SGDLS and YYNGEE. This CDR3 region has 13 residues. V was pared by 5 bases and J by 2 bases, with 11 bases between. Here the CDR3 reads CASSAGTTYEQYF. The CDR3 region has the DNA TGTGCCAGCAGTGCCGGGACAACCTACGAGCAGTACTTC.

V gene TRBV30 combines with J gene TRBJ2-7; D might be TRBD1 (6 bases). The germline V gene encodes CDR1 GTSNPN and CDR2 SVGIG (reference sequence). The CDR3 has 12 amino acids. V dropped 5 bases and J dropped 3 bases, with 11 bases sitting between them. The DNA for the CDR3 is TGTGCCTGGCAACAGGGTCGCTACGAGCAGTACTTC. Its translation is CAWQQGRYEQYF.

This chain uses TRBV29-1 with TRBJ2-3, with a possible D match to TRBD2 (6 bases). With 7 bases removed from V and 4 bases from J, the gap between germline ends came to 15 bases. CDR3 length equals 13 residues. Per the germline V gene, CDR1 is SQVTM and CDR2 is ANQGSEA. The CDR3 loop reads CSGLAGIADTQYF. In DNA, the CDR3 is TGCAGCGGTCTGGCGGGGATCGCAGATACGCAGTATTTT.

V is TRBV4-2 and J is TRBJ2-3, with 7 nucleotides matching TRBD2. CDR1 is LGHNA, CDR2 YNFKEQ, per germline. The CDR3 totals 15 residues. J lost 4 bases, V lost 0 bases, and 4 bases had no gene match. Here the CDR3 DNA reads TGTGCCAGCAGCCAAGAAGCGGGGAAGGCAGATACGCAGTATTTT. It specifies CASSQEAGKADTQYF.